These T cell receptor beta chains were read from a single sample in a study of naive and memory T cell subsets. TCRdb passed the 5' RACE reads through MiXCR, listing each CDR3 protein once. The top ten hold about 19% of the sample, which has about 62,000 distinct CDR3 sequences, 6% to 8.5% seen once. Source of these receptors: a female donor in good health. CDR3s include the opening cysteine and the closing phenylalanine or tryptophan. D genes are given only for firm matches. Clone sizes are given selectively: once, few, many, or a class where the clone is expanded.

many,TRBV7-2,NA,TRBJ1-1,TGTGCCAGCAGCTTACTCCTGGCAGCTGAAGCTTTCTTT,CASSLLLAAEAFF
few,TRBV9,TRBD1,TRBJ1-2,TGTGCCAGCAGCAATCCGGGACAGCATTCATTCTATGGCTACACCTTC,CASSNPGQHSFYGYTF
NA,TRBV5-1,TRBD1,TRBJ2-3,TGCGCCAGCAGCCCGTACGGACAGGGGGCTGAAGATACGCAGTATTTT,CASSPYGQGAEDTQYF
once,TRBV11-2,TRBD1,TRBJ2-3,TGTGCCAGCAGCCCGAGACAGGGGGCGCGAACAGATACGCAGTATTTT,CASSPRQGARTDTQYF
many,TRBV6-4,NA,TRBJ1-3,TGTGCCAGCAGTGAAGAATATGGTGGAAACACCATATATTTT,CASSEEYGGNTIYF
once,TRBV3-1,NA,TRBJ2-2,TGTGCCAGCAGCCAAATAGGTGCGAACACCGGGGAGCTGTTTTTT,CASSQIGANTGELFF
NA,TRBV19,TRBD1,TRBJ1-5,TGTGCCAGTAAACTGACAGGGGGCGCCGAGCCCCAGCATTTT,CASKLTGGAEPQHF
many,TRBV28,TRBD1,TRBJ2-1,TGTGCCAGCAGTTCAACCCTTATGGGACAGCTCAATGAGCAGTTCTTC,CASSSTLMGQLNEQFF
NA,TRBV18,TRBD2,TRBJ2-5,TGTGCCAGCTCACCACCCAGCGGGGGGGTTGAGACCCAGTACTTC,CASSPPSGGVETQYF
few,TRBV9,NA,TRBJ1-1,TGTGCCAGCAGCGTAGGGATTTCGGGGTTTACAGTGAGGAACACTGAAGCTTTCTTT,CASSVGISGFTVRNTEAFF
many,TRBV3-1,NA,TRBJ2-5,TGTGCCAGCAGCCAAGCCCCCGGTACAGGCCAAGAGACCCAGTACTTC,CASSQAPGTGQETQYF
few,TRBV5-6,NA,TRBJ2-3,TGTGCCAGCAGCTTGGTAGGAACAGATACGCAGTATTTT,CASSLVGTDTQYF
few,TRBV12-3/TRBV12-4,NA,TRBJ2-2,TGTGCCAGCAACCCGGGATCAGGACGCACCGGGGAGCTGTTTTTT,CASNPGSGRTGELFF
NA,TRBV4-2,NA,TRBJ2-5,TGTGCCAGCAGCCACCTTGGGGCTCTTTCGGAGACCCAGTACTTC,CASSHLGALSETQYF
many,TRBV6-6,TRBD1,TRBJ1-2,TGTGCCAGCAGTTACTCGGACAGGGGTCATGGCTACACCTTC,CASSYSDRGHGYTF
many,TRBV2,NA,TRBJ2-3,TGTGCCAGCAGTGAGTCCGCGGACTACTACACAGATACGCAGTATTTT,CASSESADYYTDTQYF
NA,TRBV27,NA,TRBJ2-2,TGTGCCAGCAGTTTATGGGGCGGGACCACCGGGGAGCTGTTTTTT,CASSLWGGTTGELFF